This T cell receptor beta chain was sequenced in a study of siplizumab effects on memory and regulatory T cells. Broader study findings: No functional test confirmed suppression by proliferating siplizumab-culture Tregs. No more than a minor fraction of alloreactive clones could be traced back to unstimulated subsets.

Around 100,000 TCR templates per sample were assayed. Generated by immunoSEQ multiplex PCR, the TCRdb table keeps only in-frame clones and is missing some. The sample contains more than 85,000 clones, around 93% of which appear only once. The count of this clone is one. Its antigen is still unknown. One junction end does not reproduce the germline sequence, and a read error may be involved. Other DNA sequences in the same sample also yield this CDR3. The germline V gene has CDR1 SGDLS and CDR2 YYNGEE. The CDR3 spans 14 residues. Sequencing was carried out using CD4+ T cells sorted from blood. This TCR came from a human donor in good health. This chain connects TRBV9 to TRBJ1-2; D is undetermined. The CDR3 bases are TGTGCCAGCAGCCCAAGCGGGGTTTACTATGGCTACACCTTT. Translated, it gives CASSPSGVYYGYTF.